These 17 T cell receptor beta chains originate from one sample sequenced in a study of cytomegalovirus exposure and HLA in healthy donors. Using immunoSEQ multiplex PCR, the repertoire was profiled, and TCRdb retains in-frame clones only, with some absent. In the table there are 150,000 to 200,000 clones, around nine tenths of which are singletons. Material: PBMCs. The receptor set was obtained from a man between 18 and 35 years old in good health and CMV-seropositive.

The chain carries TRBV6-1 and TRBJ1-1, with TRBD1 as a possible D gene (5 bases). The CDR3 spans 15 residues. V was clipped by 3 bases and J by 4 bases, with 15 bases between them. Germline V gene sequence: CDR1 MNHNS, CDR2 SASEGT. The CDR3 region is CASSDPRVTTTEAFF. The CDR3 nucleotides read TGTGCCAGCAGTGACCCCAGGGTAACAACCACTGAAGCTTTCTTT.

This chain connects TRBV7-8 to TRBJ1-3, with unresolved D. The CDR3 covers 14 residues. Trimming shortened V by 4 bases and J by 0 bases, and 7 bases separated the two germline ends. Germline CDR1 and CDR2: SGHVS and FQNEAQ. CDR3 sequence (DNA): TGTGCCAGCAGCTACCGGGGCTCTGGAAACACCATATATTTT. Its protein product is CASSYRGSGNTIYF.

CDR3 residues: CASNDGREVNEQFF. The CDR3 DNA sequence: TGTGCCAGCAACGACGGGCGGGAGGTCAATGAGCAGTTCTTC. The rearrangement uses TRBV11-1 and TRBJ2-1; 8 bases line up with TRBD2. From germline, CDR1 is SGHAT and CDR2 FQDESV (reference sequence). The CDR3 sequence is 14 residues long. V trimming: 7 bases; J trimming: 6 bases; junction bases outside the gene matches: 8.

Of note for this clone: The DNA is left out, because the CDR3 cannot be placed on it with certainty; the CDR3 is given as TCRdb lists it. The genes are TRBV6-6 and TRBJ1-2; the tabulated D call, TRBD1, remains unverified against the DNA. Termini included, the CDR3 measures 15 amino acids. The germline V gene encodes CDR1 MNHNY and CDR2 SVGAGI (reference sequence). The CDR3 sequence: CASSTSDRSNYGYTF.

The chain uses TRBV27 and TRBJ2-7; D remains unclear. The V and J ends lost 5 bases and 0 bases respectively, with 5 bases between them. CDR1 and CDR2 (germline): MNHEY, SMNVEV (reference sequence). The CDR3 contains 12 residues. The CDR3 sequence is CASSGSSYEQYF. In nucleotides, the CDR3 is TGTGCCAGCAGTGGCAGCTCCTACGAGCAGTACTTC.

The chain employs TRBV7-3 and TRBJ2-3, with 7 nucleotides matching TRBD1. J lost 2 bases, V lost 5 bases, and 4 bases had no gene match. The CDR3 is 14 amino acids. CDR1 SGHTA and CDR2 FQGTGA come from the germline V gene. The CDR3 region has the DNA TGTGCCAGCAGCAAGACAGGGACCACAGATACGCAGTATTTT. Translating it yields CASSKTGTTDTQYF.

The V call is TRBV19, the J call TRBJ2-7; D might be TRBD2 (6 bases). Germline V gene sequence: CDR1 LNHDA, CDR2 SQIVND (reference sequence). The CDR3 extends over 15 amino acids. The V end was cut by 2 bases, the J end by 5 bases, with 16 bases between. This CDR3 reads CASSIILGGSDEQYF. The CDR3 DNA reads as TGTGCCAGTAGTATAATTCTCGGGGGTAGCGACGAGCAGTACTTC. Combining the CDR3 with reference TRBV19 and TRBJ2-7 gives the whole variable domain DGGITQSPKYLFRKEGQNVTLSCEQNLNHDAMYWYRQDPGQGLRLIYYSQIVNDFQKGDIAEGYSVSREKKESFPLTVTSAQKNPTAFYLCASSIILGGSDEQYFGPGTRLTVT.

The CDR3 region is CASSTTGTGFQPQHF. CDR3 DNA: TGTGCCAGTAGTACCACCGGGACAGGGTTTCAGCCCCAGCATTTT. This rearrangement joins TRBV19 to TRBJ1-5; the match to TRBD1 covers 9 bases. The CDR3 length is 15 residues. Germline lookup yields CDR1 LNHDA and CDR2 SQIVND (reference sequence). V lost 4 bases, J lost 6 bases, and 7 bases stayed unmatched.

CDR3 nucleotide sequence: TGTGCCAGCAGTTTGGTATTAACAGGGGTCGAACCTGAAGCTTTCTTT. Translated, it gives CASSLVLTGVEPEAFF. The genes are TRBV28 and TRBJ1-1; 7 nucleotides match TRBD1. Germline lookup yields CDR1 MDHEN and CDR2 SYDVKM. The CDR3 is made up of 16 amino acids. The ends lost 3 bases at V and 6 bases at J; junction bases unmatched: 13.

The CDR3 spells CASSRRDTTDTQYF. For the CDR3, the DNA is TGTGCCAGCTCACGCCGGGACACCACAGATACGCAGTATTTT. The rearrangement uses TRBV18 and TRBJ2-3, with a weak D call TRBD1 (6 bases). The CDR3 is 14 residues long. V lost 4 bases and J 2 bases, leaving 10 bases between the germline ends. Germline V gene lookup returns CDR1 KGHSH and CDR2 LQKENI.

This sequence joins TRBV7-9 and TRBJ2-5, with TRBD2 as a possible D gene (7 bases). Per germline, CDR1 SEHNR and CDR2 FQNEAQ (reference sequence). Trimming pared 6 bases from V and 5 bases from J, leaving 19 bases between. This CDR3 contains 15 residues. CDR3: CASSQRGGQGETQYF. CDR3 bases: TGTGCCAGCAGTCAAAGGGGGGGCCAGGGGGAGACCCAGTACTTC.

The chain links TRBV28 to TRBJ1-5; tentatively, D is TRBD1 (5 bases). With 6 bases removed from V and 6 bases from J, the gap between germline ends came to 24 bases. Germline V gene lookup returns CDR1 MDHEN and CDR2 SYDVKM. The CDR3 runs to 17 residues. CDR3 DNA: TGTGCCAGCAGCCTACTACTACCTCGACAGTGGAGTCAGCCCCAGCATTTT. It codes for CASSLLLPRQWSQPQHF. Supplemented by reference TRBV28 and TRBJ1-5, the full variable domain reads DVKVTQSSRYLVKRTGEKVFLECVQDMDHENMFWYRQDPGLGLRLIYFSYDVKMKEKGDIPEGYSVSREKKERFSLILESASTNQTSMYLCASSLLLPRQWSQPQHFGDGTRLSIL.

The V gene is TRBV19, the J gene TRBJ2-1; possibly TRBD1 for D (6 bases). Germline CDR1 reads LNHDA; CDR2 reads SQIVND (reference sequence). Trimming cost V 6 bases and J 0 bases, with 12 bases left between them. This CDR3 contains 15 residues. CDR3 sequence (DNA): TGTGCCAGTAGGACACAGGGAAGCTCCTACAATGAGCAGTTCTTC. Its protein product is CASRTQGSSYNEQFF.

This chain links TRBV5-1 with TRBJ2-1, with 7 bases that match TRBD2. Losses at the gene ends were 4 bases for V and 2 bases for J; bases not matched to a gene: 6. The CDR3 is 15 residues long. Germline V CDR1 and CDR2: SGHRS, YFSETQ. The CDR3 region has the DNA TGCGCCAGCAGCATGTCCGGGACTACCTACAATGAGCAGTTCTTC. Translation: CASSMSGTTYNEQFF. Together with reference TRBV5-1 and TRBJ2-1, the CDR3 gives the full variable domain: KAGVTQTPRYLIKTRGQQVTLSCSPISGHRSVSWYQQTPGQGLQFLFEYFSETQRNKGNFPGRFSGRQFSNSRSEMNVSTLELGDSALYLCASSMSGTTYNEQFFGPGTRLTVL.

This chain connects TRBV6-5 to TRBJ2-1; 10 bases fit TRBD2. After removal of 2 bases from V and 8 bases from J, the junction contained 9 bases not matched to a gene. The CDR3 spans 16 residues. The germline CDR1 and CDR2 sequences are MNHEY and SVGAGI. The DNA of the CDR3 is TGTGCCAGCAGTTACGGGGGAACTAGCGGGAAACATGAGCAGTTCTTC. It translates to CASSYGGTSGKHEQFF.

In its sample, this clone was seen once. This rearrangement joins TRBV18 to TRBJ2-3; 9 bases are a match to TRBD2. V dropped 2 bases and J dropped 4; count of bases not matched to a gene: 4. CDR1 KGHSH and CDR2 LQKENI come from the germline V gene. This CDR3 comprises 15 residues. The CDR3, as DNA: TGTGCCAGCTCACCAGCGGGAGGGCCCGCAGATACGCAGTATTTT. Amino acids: CASSPAGGPADTQYF.

V gene TRBV9 combines with J gene TRBJ2-4, with 7 nucleotides matching TRBD2. CDR3 length: 14 residues. Per germline, CDR1 SGDLS and CDR2 YYNGEE. J gave up 8 bases and V 1 base, and 6 bases lay outside the gene matches. CDR3: CASSVREAGDIQYF. For the CDR3, the DNA is TGTGCCAGCAGCGTACGGGAGGCCGGGGACATTCAGTACTTC.